This TCR beta chain came from a study of technical replicates of blood from several donors. Only in-frame clones appear in the TCRdb table, and some are missing; sequencing was by immunoSEQ multiplex PCR. In the table there are 80,000 to 95,000 clones, 94% of which are singletons. Germline V gives CDR1 MRHNA, CDR2 SNTAGT. The CDR3 spans 11 residues. Trimming removed 2 bases at V and 9 bases at J, with 8 bases between. This clonotype was obtained from a human donor in good health. The sample comprised T cells isolated from PBMCs. This chain uses TRBV6-4 with TRBJ2-7; D is undetermined. The CDR3 DNA sequence: TGTGCCAGCAGTGACAAACTCGTGCAGTACTTC. This codes for CASSDKLVQYF.